This T cell receptor (beta chain) was identified during a study of CD8 T cells in Susac syndrome (dated by TCRdb to the late 2010s). About the full investigation: Repertoire sequencing was used to test whether CD8+ T cell activation and differentiation in Susac syndrome was antigen driven. Clonality of the CD8+ T cell repertoire was compared between eleven to twelve healthy donors, roughly 14 Susac syndrome patients and roughly 16 multiple sclerosis patients.

In regard to this clonotype: This receptor's antigen is unknown. No base-level quality is on record; no much larger clone is a single base apart.

V was cut back by 5 bases and J by 0 bases, leaving a gap of 14 bases between them. Including cysteine and phenylalanine, the CDR3 has 17 amino acids. The read is trimmed to its CDR3 DNA, 51 bases read in frame from base 1. Results and caveats for the whole study, not just this receptor: The TCR sequencing and HLA analysis was acknowledged to have included a relatively small number of individuals.

Peripheral blood CD8+ and CD4+ T cells from healthy donors, Susac syndrome patients and multiple sclerosis patients were profiled using high-throughput TCR beta sequencing. Treatment-naive patients with stable or active relapsing-remitting disease fulfilling revised McDonald criteria were used as multiple sclerosis controls. Bulk CD8+ and CD4+ T cells were purified by magnetic negative isolation, while CD8+ TEMRA cells were enriched using FACS. Blood was collected in EDTA tubes and processed within 24 hours, with PBMCs isolated through density gradient centrifugation. PBMCs intended for TCR sequencing were cryopreserved in liquid nitrogen and thawed later in a water bath at 37 degrees C. Purity of sorted or isolated CD4+, CD8+ and CD8+ TEMRA cells was at least 90%. RNA was extracted using the RNeasy kit, and about 0.45 to 1 ug of the RNA was reverse transcribed with random hexamers. The immunoSEQ multiplex PCR assay, covering 54 Vbeta and 13 Jbeta segments, was used to amplify TCR beta CDR3 regions. To correct PCR amplification bias, a synthetic template baseline was used for both primer optimization and computational correction. The source study handled its data this way. Reads were annotated to V, D and J genes per IMGT and analyzed with immunoSEQ Analyzer, keeping only productive sequences. Clonality was computed as one minus Shannon entropy normalized by log2 of the number of productive unique sequences. For each patient and control, public and private clones were evaluated within the 100 most prevalent clones. Clones were defined as Susac-specific when absent from the healthy and MS cohorts, from about 1,100 published viral clones and from other ImmuneACCESS disease sequences. TCRdb cleaned the public reads at Q25 with fastp, built clones with MiXCR and kept in-frame beta chains. Entries are consolidated by CDR3 protein sequence, retaining the most common genes and DNA. V and J calls and clone size were set by TCRdb, not the authors. The sample profile shows around 130,000 distinct CDR3 sequences; 91% of them were found once. The ten biggest clones cover 0.24% of the sample.

The sequencing input was CD8+ T cells from PBMCs. The source of this sequence is a human donor with multiple sclerosis. Recombination joined TRBV12-3 or TRBV12-4 with TRBJ2-6; D gene: possibly TRBD1, on 5 matching bases. CDR3 loop: CASSPRQILSGANVLTF. The DNA sequence is as follows: TGTGCCAGCAGTCCCAGACAGATCCTCTCTGGGGCCAACGTCCTGACTTTC.